The T cell receptor (beta chain) under discussion was sequenced for a study of blood T cell repertoires in COVID-19. Study-wide background: Whether acute or convalescent, the COVID-19 samples came from the United States, Italy and Spain. Sources were T cells, B-cell-depleted T cells, or PBMCs; the material itself was cDNA or gDNA.

As processed by the authors: Scientists estimated how many nucleated cells there were by amplifying reference gene primers. Clones were sequenced by immunoSEQ multiplex PCR, and TCRdb holds only the in-frame ones, with some missing. V, J and clone size were drawn from that table, and D and trimming were deduced from the DNA. The sample carries 200,000 to 300,000 clones, 86% recorded once. The germline gives CDR1 SGHAT, CDR2 FQNNGV. The CDR3 extends over 16 amino acids. V gave up 5 bases and J gave up 6 bases; unmatched junction bases: 12. Participants' own reports of clinical history determined their cohort assignment.

The sequenced sample consisted of PBMCs or T cells enriched from blood (not recorded which). This chain joins TRBV11-2 and TRBJ1-2, with 10 positions matching TRBD1. The origin of this receptor is a young woman who had recovered from COVID-19. The CDR3 DNA sequence: TGTGCCAGCAGCCCCCAACGGGGACAGGGGATCCATGGCTACACCTTC. This codes for CASSPQRGQGIHGYTF.